The text below deals with one T cell receptor (beta chain). Its antigen remains unidentified. The data originate from a study of cytomegalovirus exposure and HLA in healthy donors. Findings and caveats of the study: Reports showed the classifier diagnosing cytomegalovirus status with high specificity and sensitivity. According to the study, roughly 160 TCR beta chains were cytomegalovirus-associated. Most TCR sequences showed up rarely, but some public TCRs showed up in many donors.

The CDR3 sequence is 13 residues long. The germline V and J ends were trimmed by 1 base and 5 bases, with 8 bases remaining between them. The V gene's germline CDR1 is LNHDA and CDR2 SQIVND (reference sequence). The table came from immunoSEQ multiplex PCR; TCRdb's copy has only in-frame clones and leaves some out. In the table there are around 300,000 clones, more than 75% of which are singletons. This clonotype was obtained from a woman aged 18-29 years in good health and CMV-seronegative. The chain couples TRBV19 to TRBJ1-2, with D perhaps TRBD1 (5 bases). Material for sequencing was PBMCs. Here the CDR3 reads CASSIVTAYGYTF. CDR3 coding DNA: TGTGCCAGTAGTATAGTGACAGCTTATGGCTACACCTTC.